The 2 T cell receptor beta chains below were found in one sample sequenced in a study of T cells after posttransplantation cyclophosphamide. Sampled 1 year posttransplant, controls received myeloablative marrow transplants, methotrexate and a calcineurin inhibitor. Assay used: immunoSEQ multiplex PCR; TCRdb lists only in-frame clones, some missing. The sample holds approximately 15,000 clones, 65% to 85% seen once. Source: PBMCs, taken nearly 450 days after allogeneic stem cell transplant with calcineurin inhibitor and methotrexate. The receptors were gathered from a male patient aged 30 to 39 who received an allogeneic stem cell transplant from an unrelated donor, was CMV-positive, and had acute and chronic GVHD. The graft donor may be the source of some T cells.

V is TRBV6-5 and J is TRBJ2-7, with D unclear. Germline CDR1 and CDR2: MNHEY and SVGAGI. CDR3 length: 15 residues. With 6 bases removed from V and 3 bases from J, the gap between germline ends came to 18 bases. CDR3 nucleotide sequence: TGTGCCAGCAGCCCCCCCGGAGCGACGGGCTACGAGCAGTACTTC. Amino acids: CASSPPGATGYEQYF.

This clone showed up just once. The chain has TRBV7-9 and TRBJ2-3, with D uncertain. The CDR3 has 13 residues. Between the trimmed V and J ends, which lost 7 bases and 0 bases, there was a span of 8 bases. Germline CDR1 and CDR2: SEHNR and FQNEAQ (reference sequence). The CDR3 nucleotides read TGTGCCAGCAATATCGGGAGCACAGATACGCAGTATTTT. Its protein is CASNIGSTDTQYF.